This T cell receptor beta chain was profiled in a study of cytomegalovirus exposure and HLA in healthy donors. Whole-study findings and limits: Beyond CMV serostatus, there was no information to go on about immune exposure.

A note on this clone: Its specificity is not known.

Vbeta (60) and Jbeta (13) primers were used in the PCR. Profiling relied on immunoSEQ multiplex PCR, and the TCRdb table lists in-frame clones only, not all of them. The sample lists under 250,000 clones; 75% to 80% were seen once. Per germline, CDR1 MNHEY and CDR2 SMNVEV (reference sequence). The CDR3 runs 13 residues. With 6 bases clipped from V and 2 bases from J, the junction kept 4 bases outside the gene matches. Sequencing was done on a sample of PBMCs. This TCR was sampled from a male donor in good health and CMV-seronegative. The rearrangement links TRBV27 to TRBJ2-7; 7 positions agree with TRBD2. CDR3 in amino acids: CASRLADTYEQYF. The CDR3 DNA reads TGTGCCAGCAGGCTAGCGGACACCTACGAGCAGTACTTC.